Detailed here is one T cell receptor beta chain. Tumor libraries mostly used roughly 4.8 ug genomic DNA, two replicates each. Profiling relied on immunoSEQ multiplex PCR, and the TCRdb table lists in-frame clones only, not all of them. Here the sample spans some 22,000 clones, 26% being singletons. CDR3 length: 13 amino acids. CDR1 and CDR2 (germline): GTSNPN, SVGIG (reference sequence). Trimming removed 2 bases from V and 9 bases from J, with 14 bases in between. The sample originates from a study of neoadjuvant anti-PD-1 for oral cavity cancer. Regarding time point: after neoadjuvant nivolumab, at surgical resection.

Material: tumor tissue, obtained after nivolumab (anti-PD-1) treatment. This receptor was obtained from a person aged 35 to 85 with oral cavity squamous cell carcinoma. This chain links TRBV30 with TRBJ2-1, with D possibly being TRBD1 or TRBD2 (5 bases each). The CDR3 DNA reads as TGTGCCTGGAGTCGTAACGAGGGGACTGAGCAGTTCTTC. Amino acid sequence: CAWSRNEGTEQFF. The entire variable domain, with the rest obtained from reference TRBV30 and TRBJ2-1, is as follows: SQTIHQWPATLVQPVGSPLSLECTVEGTSNPNLYWYRQAAGRGLQLLFYSVGIGQISSEVPQNLSASRPQDRQFILSSKKLLLSDSGFYLCAWSRNEGTEQFFGPGTRLTVL.